This TCR beta chain was recorded in a study of blood T cell repertoires in COVID-19. Some clones are missing from TCRdb's copy, which holds only in-frame ones; the method was immunoSEQ multiplex PCR. The sample yields about 160,000 clones, roughly 87% seen once. The length of the CDR3 is 14 residues. Germline CDR1 is SQVTM and CDR2 is ANQGSEA. V gave up 7 bases and J gave up 1 base, with 16 bases separating them. The sequence was obtained from a woman between 55 and 75 years old with active or convalescent COVID-19. This chain connects TRBV29-1 to TRBJ1-1; D possibly corresponds to TRBD1 (6 bases). Sequenced sample: peripheral blood. In DNA form, the CDR3 reads TGCAGCGCCCGGGGAGGGGGAGGGAACACTGAAGCTTTCTTT. This sequence encodes CSARGGGGNTEAFF.